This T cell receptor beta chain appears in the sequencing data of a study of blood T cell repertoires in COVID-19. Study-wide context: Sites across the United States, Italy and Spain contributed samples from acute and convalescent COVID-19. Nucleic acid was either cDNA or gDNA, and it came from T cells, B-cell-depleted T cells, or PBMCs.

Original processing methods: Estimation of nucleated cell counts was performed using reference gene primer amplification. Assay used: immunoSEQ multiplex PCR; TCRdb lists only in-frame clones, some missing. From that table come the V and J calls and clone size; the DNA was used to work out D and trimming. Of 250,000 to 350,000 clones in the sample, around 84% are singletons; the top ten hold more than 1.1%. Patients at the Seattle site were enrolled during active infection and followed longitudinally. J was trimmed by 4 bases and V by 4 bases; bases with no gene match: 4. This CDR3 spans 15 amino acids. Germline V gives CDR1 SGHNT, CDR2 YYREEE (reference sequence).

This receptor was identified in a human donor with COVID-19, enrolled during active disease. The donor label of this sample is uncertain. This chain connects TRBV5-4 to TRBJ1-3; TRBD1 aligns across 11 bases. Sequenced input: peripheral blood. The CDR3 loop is CASSPDRGPGNTIYF. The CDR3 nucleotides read TGTGCCAGCAGCCCGGACAGGGGGCCAGGAAACACCATATATTTT.